Below, 10 T cell receptor beta chains from the same sample are listed, as sequenced in a study of blood T cell repertoires in COVID-19. Here immunoSEQ multiplex PCR was the method, and the copy in TCRdb shows in-frame clones only, minus some. The table records roughly 57,000 clones, about nine tenths of them present only once. Sequenced input: peripheral blood. These receptors originate from a man at least 80 years old with acute or convalescent COVID-19.

The rearrangement uses TRBV7-2 and TRBJ1-1; 10 positions agree with TRBD1. The germline V gene has CDR1 SGHTA and CDR2 FQGNSA. Trimming cost V 2 bases and J 0 bases; bases outside gene matches: 9. CDR3 length equals 18 residues. CDR3 in DNA: TGTGCCAGCAGCTTAAGGGGGGGGACAGGGGCCTTGAACACTGAAGCTTTCTTT. Translated, it gives CASSLRGGTGALNTEAFF.

The rearrangement joins TRBV5-1 to TRBJ2-5, with 7 bases lining up with TRBD1. The length of the CDR3 is 14 residues. V was clipped by 0 bases and J by 4 bases; unmatched bases: 3. Per the germline V gene, CDR1 is SGHRS and CDR2 is YFSETQ. This CDR3 is CASSLGRGRETQYF. CDR3 in DNA: TGCGCCAGCAGCTTGGGCAGGGGGAGAGAGACCCAGTACTTC. Looking up the rest from reference TRBV5-1 and TRBJ2-5 gives the full variable domain: KAGVTQTPRYLIKTRGQQVTLSCSPISGHRSVSWYQQTPGQGLQFLFEYFSETQRNKGNFPGRFSGRQFSNSRSEMNVSTLELGDSALYLCASSLGRGRETQYFGPGTRLLVL.

This clone has a handful of counts. One end of the junction varies from germline; a read error may be responsible. V is TRBV27 and J is TRBJ2-7; 7 nucleotides line up with TRBD1. Per the germline V gene, CDR1 is MNHEY and CDR2 is SMNVEV (reference sequence). The CDR3 has 12 amino acids. The CDR3 reads CASSLSGTAWDW. The DNA of the CDR3 is TGTGCCAGCAGTTTATCGGGGACAGCATGGGATTGG.

The chain recombines TRBV19 with TRBJ1-5; tentatively, D is TRBD1 (5 bases). V dropped 10 bases and J dropped 0 bases, with 16 bases sitting between them. The length of the CDR3 is 15 residues. CDR1 LNHDA and CDR2 SQIVND come from the germline V gene (reference sequence). The CDR3 reads CATRRDLYSNQPQHF. CDR3 nucleotides: TGTGCCACCAGGCGGGACTTATATAGCAATCAGCCCCAGCATTTT. The whole variable domain, remainder taken from reference TRBV19 and TRBJ1-5, is DGGITQSPKYLFRKEGQNVTLSCEQNLNHDAMYWYRQDPGQGLRLIYYSQIVNDFQKGDIAEGYSVSREKKESFPLTVTSAQKNPTAFYLCATRRDLYSNQPQHFGDGTRLSIL.

This rearrangement joins TRBV7-2 to TRBJ2-7; possibly TRBD1 for D (6 bases). This CDR3 has 15 amino acids. Looked up from germline, CDR1 is SGHTA and CDR2 is FQGNSA. V dropped 5 bases and J dropped 4 bases, with 18 bases sitting between them. The CDR3 protein is CASSPTPDSTYEQYF. The CDR3 bases are TGTGCCAGCAGCCCAACACCGGACAGTACATACGAGCAGTACTTC.

The chain employs TRBV27 and TRBJ2-7; 10 bases are a match to TRBD2. CDR3 length equals 15 residues. V lost 0 bases to trimming and J lost 5 bases; unmatched junction nucleotides: 4. The V gene's germline CDR1 is MNHEY and CDR2 SMNVEV (reference sequence). In DNA form, the CDR3 reads TGTGCCAGCAGTTTATCGGGACTAGCGAACCACGAGCAGTACTTC. Translating it yields CASSLSGLANHEQYF.

The chain joins TRBV3-1 (or the pseudogene TRBV3-2) to TRBJ1-3; a weak D match, TRBD1 (5 bases). The germline V gene encodes CDR1 LGHDT and CDR2 YNNKEL (reference sequence). The CDR3 consists of 17 residues. V lost 1 base and J lost 7, with 20 bases in between. CDR3 residues: CASSQAMRRTLGNTIYF. The CDR3 bases are TGTGCCAGCAGCCAAGCGATGAGACGGACACTCGGGAACACCATATATTTT.

V and J are TRBV5-6 and TRBJ2-2, with D tentatively TRBD1 (5 bases). Germline CDR1 reads SGHDT; CDR2 reads YYEEEE. The CDR3 has 16 residues. V shed 3 bases and J shed 1 base, with 13 bases lying between them. In DNA, the CDR3 is TGTGCCAGCAGCTGGCCTGGGGCAGGGAACACCGGGGAGCTGTTTTTT. Its protein product is CASSWPGAGNTGELFF.

This clone turned up a few times. The chain couples TRBV7-9 to TRBJ2-7; TRBD1 is a possible D gene (5 bases). The CDR3 sequence is 15 residues long. Germline CDR1 and CDR2: SEHNR and FQNEAQ (reference sequence). Trimming took 3 bases from V and 0 from J, leaving 12 bases between them. The CDR3 DNA reads TGTGCCAGCAGCTTGGCCGGAGACAGCTCCTACGAGCAGTACTTC. This codes for CASSLAGDSSYEQYF.

V and J are TRBV6-6 and TRBJ2-7; perhaps TRBD2 as D (5 bases). The CDR3 spans 14 residues. Germline V gene data show CDR1 as MNHNY and CDR2 as SVGAGI (reference sequence). The ends were cut back, 8 bases at V and 0 bases at J, with 14 bases in the middle. The CDR3: CASRLSGSSYEQYF. The CDR3 coding sequence is TGTGCCAGCCGTCTCAGCGGAAGCTCCTACGAGCAGTACTTC.